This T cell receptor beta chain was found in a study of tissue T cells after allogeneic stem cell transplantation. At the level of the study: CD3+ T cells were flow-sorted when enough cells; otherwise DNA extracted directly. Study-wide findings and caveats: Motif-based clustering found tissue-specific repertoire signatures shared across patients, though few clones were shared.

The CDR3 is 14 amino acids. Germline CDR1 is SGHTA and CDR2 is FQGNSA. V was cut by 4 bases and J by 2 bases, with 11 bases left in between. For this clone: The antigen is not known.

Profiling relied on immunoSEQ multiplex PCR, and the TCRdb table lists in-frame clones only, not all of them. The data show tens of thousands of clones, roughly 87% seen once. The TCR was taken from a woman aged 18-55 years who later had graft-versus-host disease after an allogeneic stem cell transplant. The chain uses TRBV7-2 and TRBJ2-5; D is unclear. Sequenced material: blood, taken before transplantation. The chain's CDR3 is CASSSTGLQETQYF. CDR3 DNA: TGTGCCAGCAGCTCCACCGGGCTGCAAGAGACCCAGTACTTC.